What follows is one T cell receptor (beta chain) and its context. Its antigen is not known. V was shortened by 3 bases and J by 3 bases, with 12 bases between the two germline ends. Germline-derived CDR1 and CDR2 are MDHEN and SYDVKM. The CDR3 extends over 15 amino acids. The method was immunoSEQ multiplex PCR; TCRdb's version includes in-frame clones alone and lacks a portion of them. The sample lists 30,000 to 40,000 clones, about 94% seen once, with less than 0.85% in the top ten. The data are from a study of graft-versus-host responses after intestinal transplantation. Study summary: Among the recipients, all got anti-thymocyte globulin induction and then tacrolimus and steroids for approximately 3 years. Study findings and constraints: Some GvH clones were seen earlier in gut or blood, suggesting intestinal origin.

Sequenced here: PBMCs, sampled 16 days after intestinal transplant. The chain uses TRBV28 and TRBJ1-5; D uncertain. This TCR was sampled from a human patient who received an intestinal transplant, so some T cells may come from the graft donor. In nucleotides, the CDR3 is TGTGCCAGCAGTTTGGTCAAGGGTCACAATCAGCCCCAGCATTTT. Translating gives CASSLVKGHNQPQHF.